These 5 T cell receptor beta chains were sequenced from one sample in a study of spatial heterogeneity in lung cancer. Points from the study as a whole: Counts of expanded alpha and beta TCRs within tumors tracked the tumor nonsynonymous mutation count.

In TCRdb, the 5' RACE reads were re-called with MiXCR into one record per CDR3 protein. The repertoire holds about 23,000 distinct CDR3 sequences, with less than 5% as singletons. The time point is: sample taken at primary tumor resection. No cognate antigen is known for these TCRs. Specimen: lung tumor tissue, collected at surgery. These receptors were obtained from a male donor with early-stage non-small cell lung cancer.

This clonotype is judged large. This chain links TRBV7-3 with TRBJ2-2; D not resolved. Trimming stripped 2 bases from V and 4 bases from J, with 2 bases between. This CDR3 region has 12 residues. Germline CDR1 reads SGHTA; CDR2 reads FQGTGA. The CDR3: CASSLGTGELFF. The DNA of the CDR3 is TGTGCCAGCAGCTTAGGCACCGGGGAGCTGTTTTTT. Full variable domain (remainder filled in from reference TRBV7-3 and TRBJ2-2): GAGVSQTPSNKVTEKGKYVELRCDPISGHTALYWYRQSLGQGPEFLIYFQGTGAADDSGLPNDRFFAVRPEGSVSTLKIQRTERGDSAVYLCASSLGTGELFFGEGSRLTVL.

Only a few counts were recorded for this clonotype. The chain is built from TRBV20-1 and TRBJ2-7, with 8 bases that match TRBD2. This CDR3 is 15 amino acids long. The J segment lost 0 bases and the V segment lost 0 bases, leaving 4 bases of the junction unmatched. The germline gives CDR1 DFQATT, CDR2 SNEGSKA (reference sequence). CDR3 in amino acids: CSARELGRVSYEQYF. CDR3 sequence (DNA): TGCAGTGCTAGAGAACTCGGGAGGGTCTCCTACGAGCAGTACTTC.

This clonotype is medium-sized in the sample. V usage is TRBV10-3 and J usage is TRBJ1-5, with D perhaps TRBD1 (5 bases). Germline V gene lookup returns CDR1 ENHRY and CDR2 SYGVKD. CDR3 length: 16 residues. V lost 6 bases to trimming and J lost 2 bases, with 17 bases between them. CDR3 amino acids: CAISASVLRGNQPQHF. The CDR3 DNA reads as TGTGCCATCAGCGCCTCCGTCCTCAGGGGCAATCAGCCCCAGCATTTT.

This clonotype showed up many times. The V call is TRBV27, the J call TRBJ2-3; D may be TRBD2 (7 bases). The CDR3 contains 19 residues. Germline values: CDR1 MNHEY, CDR2 SMNVEV (reference sequence). Trimming stripped 5 bases from V and 0 bases from J, with 24 bases between. The CDR3 loop is CASSRRGAGYFSSTDTQYF. The CDR3 DNA is TGTGCCAGCAGTCGTCGGGGGGCGGGCTACTTTTCTAGCACAGATACGCAGTATTTT.

This clonotype was seen ten or more times. V and J are TRBV2 and TRBJ1-1; maybe TRBD1 (6 bases). The germline V gene encodes CDR1 SNHLY and CDR2 FYNNEI. The CDR3 loop spans 16 amino acids. Trimming left V 3 bases short and J 1 base short, with 15 bases between. For the CDR3, the DNA is TGTGCCAGCAGTGAGGGCAGGGGAGGAACGAACACTGAAGCTTTCTTT. Its translation: CASSEGRGGTNTEAFF.